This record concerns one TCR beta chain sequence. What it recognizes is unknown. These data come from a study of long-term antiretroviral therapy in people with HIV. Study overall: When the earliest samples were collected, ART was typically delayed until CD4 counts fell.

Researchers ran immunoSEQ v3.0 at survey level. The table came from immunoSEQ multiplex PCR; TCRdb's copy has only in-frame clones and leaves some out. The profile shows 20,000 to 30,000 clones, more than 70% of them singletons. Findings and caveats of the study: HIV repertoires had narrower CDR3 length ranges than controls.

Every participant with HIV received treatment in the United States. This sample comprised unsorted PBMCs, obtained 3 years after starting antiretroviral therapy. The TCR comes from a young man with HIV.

CDR3 nucleotides: TGTGCCAGCAGACACTCAGATACGCAGTATTTT. It yields the protein CASRHSDTQYF. The genes are TRBV6-5 and TRBJ2-3; the D is unclear. Trimming removed 6 bases from V and 4 bases from J, with 5 bases in between. Germline V gene lookup returns CDR1 MNHEY and CDR2 SVGAGI. The CDR3 totals 11 residues.